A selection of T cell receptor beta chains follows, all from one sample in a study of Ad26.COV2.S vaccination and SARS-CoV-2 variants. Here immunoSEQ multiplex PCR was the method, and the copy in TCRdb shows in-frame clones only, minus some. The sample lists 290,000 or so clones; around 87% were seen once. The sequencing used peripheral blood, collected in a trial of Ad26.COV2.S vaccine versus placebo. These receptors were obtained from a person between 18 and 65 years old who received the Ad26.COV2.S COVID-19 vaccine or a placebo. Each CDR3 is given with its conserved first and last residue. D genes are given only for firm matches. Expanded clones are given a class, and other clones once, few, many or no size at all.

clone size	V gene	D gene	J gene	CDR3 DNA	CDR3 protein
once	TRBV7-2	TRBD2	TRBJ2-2	TGTGCCAGCAGCTTTCCCGGACTAGCCGGGGAGCTGTTTTTT	CASSFPGLAGELFF
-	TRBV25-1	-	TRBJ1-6	TGTGCCAGCAGTGACCAGGTCTATAATTCACCCCTCCACTTT	CASSDQVYNSPLHF
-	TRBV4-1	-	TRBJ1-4	TGCGCCAGCAGCCAAGAAGAGGAGGGGAGCCAGGAGGAGAGAACTAATGAAAAACTGTTTTTT	CASSQEEEGSQEERTNEKLFF
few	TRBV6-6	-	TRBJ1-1	TGTGCCAGCAGTTACTCTGGGGCGGGCACTGAAGCTTTCTTT	CASSYSGAGTEAFF
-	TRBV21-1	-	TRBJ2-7	TGTGCCAGCCCATGGCGGGTCTACGGCTCCTACGAGCAGTACTTC	CASPWRVYGSYEQYF
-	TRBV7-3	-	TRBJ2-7	TGTGCCAGCCCCGGTCCCGTTGATCTCGAGCAGTACTTC	CASPGPVDLEQYF
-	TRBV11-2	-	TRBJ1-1	TGTGCCAGCAGCAAGACCCTCCCTGGCCGCAACACTGAAGCTTTCTTT	CASSKTLPGRNTEAFF
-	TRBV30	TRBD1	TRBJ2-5	TGTGCCTGGAGTGTGCCAGGGGGCCTGGAGACCCAGTACTTC	CAWSVPGGLETQYF
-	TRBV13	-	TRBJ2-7	TGTGCCAGCAGCAATAGATATAGCTACGAGCAGTACTTC	CASSNRYSYEQYF
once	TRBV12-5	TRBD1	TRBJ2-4	TGTGCTAGTGCCATGGGACAGGGTACCGACATTCAGTACTTC	CASAMGQGTDIQYF
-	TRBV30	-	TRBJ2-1	TGTGCCTGGAGTCCTACCCTCCGACAGGCCCAACAGTTCTTC	CAWSPTLRQAQQFF
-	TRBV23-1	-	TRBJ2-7	TGCGCCAGCAGTCAACTAGGAAGGACCTACGAGCAGTACTTC	CASSQLGRTYEQYF